This T cell receptor beta chain came from a study of radiotherapy plus CTLA-4 blockade in lung cancer. The germline gives CDR1 MDHEN, CDR2 SYDVKM. The CDR3 is 13 residues long. The V and J ends lost 10 bases and 6 bases, in that order; junction bases with no gene match: 11. Assay: immunoSEQ multiplex PCR; the TCRdb copy retains only in-frame clones and omits some. The sample includes tens of thousands of clones, 70% to 90% of them seen just once. The chain joins TRBV28 to TRBJ1-2; 7 positions match TRBD1. The starting material was peripheral blood, obtained from a patient treated with radiotherapy plus ipilimumab. The sequence was collected from a human donor with non-small cell lung cancer whose response to radiotherapy plus ipilimumab could not be evaluated. The CDR3 sequence is CAIGDRDRDGYTF. CDR3 DNA: TGTGCCATAGGCGACCGGGACAGAGATGGCTACACCTTC.